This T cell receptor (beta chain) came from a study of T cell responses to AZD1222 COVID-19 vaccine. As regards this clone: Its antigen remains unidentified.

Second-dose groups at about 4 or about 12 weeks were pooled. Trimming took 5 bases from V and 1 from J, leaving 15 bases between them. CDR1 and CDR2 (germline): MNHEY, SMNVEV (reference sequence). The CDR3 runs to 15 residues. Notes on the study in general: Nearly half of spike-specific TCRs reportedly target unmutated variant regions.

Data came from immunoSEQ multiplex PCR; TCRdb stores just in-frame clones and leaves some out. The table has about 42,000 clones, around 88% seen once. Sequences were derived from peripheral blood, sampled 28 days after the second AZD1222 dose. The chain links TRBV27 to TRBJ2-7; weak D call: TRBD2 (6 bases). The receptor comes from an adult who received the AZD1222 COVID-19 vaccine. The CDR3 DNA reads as TGTGCCAGCAGTACCAGACTAGTACCATCCTACGAGCAGTACTTC. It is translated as CASSTRLVPSYEQYF.